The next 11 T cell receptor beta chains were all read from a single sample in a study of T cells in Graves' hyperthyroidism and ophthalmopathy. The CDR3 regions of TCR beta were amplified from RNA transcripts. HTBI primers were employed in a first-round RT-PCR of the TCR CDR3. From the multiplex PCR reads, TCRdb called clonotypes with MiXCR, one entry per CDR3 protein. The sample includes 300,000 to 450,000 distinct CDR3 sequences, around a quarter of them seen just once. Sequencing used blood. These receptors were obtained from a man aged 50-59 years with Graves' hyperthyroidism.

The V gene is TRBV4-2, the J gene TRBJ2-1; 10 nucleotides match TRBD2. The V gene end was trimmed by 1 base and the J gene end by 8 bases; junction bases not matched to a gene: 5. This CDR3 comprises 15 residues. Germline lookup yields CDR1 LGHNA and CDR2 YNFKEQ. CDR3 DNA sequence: TGTGCCAGCAGCCAAGGACTAGCGGGCAGGGATGAGCAGTTCTTC. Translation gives CASSQGLAGRDEQFF.

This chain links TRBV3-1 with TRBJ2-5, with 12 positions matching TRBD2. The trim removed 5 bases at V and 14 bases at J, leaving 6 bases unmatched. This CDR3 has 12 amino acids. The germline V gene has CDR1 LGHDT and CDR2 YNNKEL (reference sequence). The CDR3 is CASSFRTSGTYF. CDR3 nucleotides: TGTGCCAGCAGCTTCCGGACTAGCGGGACCTACTTC.

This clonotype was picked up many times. The chain's CDR3 is CASSSRQPGTNEKLFF. The CDR3 nucleotides are TGTGCCAGCAGCTCCAGACAGCCCGGCACTAATGAAAAACTGTTTTTT. V gene TRBV7-9 combines with J gene TRBJ1-4; D might be TRBD1 (5 bases). Germline V gene data show CDR1 as SEHNR and CDR2 as FQNEAQ (reference sequence). The V end lost 4 bases, the J end lost 2 bases, and 14 bases lay between the germline ends. This CDR3 has 16 residues. The entire variable domain, with the rest obtained from reference TRBV7-9 and TRBJ1-4, is as follows: DTGVSQNPRHKITKRGQNVTFRCDPISEHNRLYWYRQTLGQGPEFLTYFQNEAQLEKSRLLSDRFSAERPKGSFSTLEIQRTEQGDSAMYLCASSSRQPGTNEKLFFGSGTQLSVL.

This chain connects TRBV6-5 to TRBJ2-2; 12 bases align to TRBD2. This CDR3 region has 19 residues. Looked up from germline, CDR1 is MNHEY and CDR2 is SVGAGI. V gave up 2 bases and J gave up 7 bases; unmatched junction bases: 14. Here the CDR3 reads CASSYHLTSGSLSGGELFF. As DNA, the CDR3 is TGTGCCAGCAGTTACCACTTGACTAGCGGGAGCTTGAGTGGCGGGGAGCTGTTTTTT.

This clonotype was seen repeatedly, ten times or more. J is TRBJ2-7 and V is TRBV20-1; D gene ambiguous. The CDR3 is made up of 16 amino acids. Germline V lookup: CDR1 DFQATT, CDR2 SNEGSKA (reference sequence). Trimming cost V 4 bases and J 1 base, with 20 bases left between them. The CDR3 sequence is CSAIGNHEDGSYEQYF. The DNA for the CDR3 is TGCAGTGCTATCGGAAATCACGAAGACGGATCCTACGAGCAGTACTTC.

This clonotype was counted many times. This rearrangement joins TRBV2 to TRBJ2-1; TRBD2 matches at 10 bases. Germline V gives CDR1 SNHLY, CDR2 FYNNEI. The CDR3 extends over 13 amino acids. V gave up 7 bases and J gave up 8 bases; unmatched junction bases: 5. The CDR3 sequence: CASTTSGVYEQFF. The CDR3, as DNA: TGTGCCAGCACTACTAGCGGGGTGTATGAGCAGTTCTTC.

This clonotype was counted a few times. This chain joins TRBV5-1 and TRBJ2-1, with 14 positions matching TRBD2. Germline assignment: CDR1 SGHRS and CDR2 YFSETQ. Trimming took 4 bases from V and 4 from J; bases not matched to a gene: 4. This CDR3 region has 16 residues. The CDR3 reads CASSIGTSGGYNEQFF. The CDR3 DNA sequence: TGCGCCAGCAGCATAGGGACTAGCGGGGGTTACAATGAGCAGTTCTTC.

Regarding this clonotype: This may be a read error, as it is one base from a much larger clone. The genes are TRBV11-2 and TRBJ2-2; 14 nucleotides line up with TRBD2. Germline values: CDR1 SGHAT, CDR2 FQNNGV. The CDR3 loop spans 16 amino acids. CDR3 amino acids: CASSHGLAGGSGERFF. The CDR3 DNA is TGTGCCAGCAGCCACGGACTAGCGGGAGGATCCGGGGAGCGGTTTTTT.

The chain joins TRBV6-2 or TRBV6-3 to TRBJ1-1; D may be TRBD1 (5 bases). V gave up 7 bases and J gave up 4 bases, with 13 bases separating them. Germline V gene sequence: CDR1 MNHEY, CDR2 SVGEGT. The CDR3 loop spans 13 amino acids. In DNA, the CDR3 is TGTGCCAGCACCGATACAGGTTTCACTGAAGCTTTCTTT. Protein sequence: CASTDTGFTEAFF.

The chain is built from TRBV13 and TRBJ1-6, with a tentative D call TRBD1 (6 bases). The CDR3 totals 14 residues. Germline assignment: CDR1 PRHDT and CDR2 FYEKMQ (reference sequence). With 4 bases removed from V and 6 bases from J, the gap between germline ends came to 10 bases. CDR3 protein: CASSSGTTNSPLHF. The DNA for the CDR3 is TGTGCCAGCAGCTCCGGGACAACTAATTCACCCCTCCACTTT. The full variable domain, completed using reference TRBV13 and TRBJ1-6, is AAGVIQSPRHLIKEKRETATLKCYPIPRHDTVYWYQQGPGQDPQFLISFYEKMQSDKGSIPDRFSAQQFSDYHSELNMSSLELGDSALYFCASSSGTTNSPLHFGNGTRLTVT.

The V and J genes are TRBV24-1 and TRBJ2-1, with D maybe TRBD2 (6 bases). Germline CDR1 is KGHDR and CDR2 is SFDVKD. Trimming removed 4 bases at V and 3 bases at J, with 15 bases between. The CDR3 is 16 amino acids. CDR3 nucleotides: TGTGCCACCAGTGACACCGGGACTTCCAACTACAATGAGCAGTTCTTC. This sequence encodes CATSDTGTSNYNEQFF.